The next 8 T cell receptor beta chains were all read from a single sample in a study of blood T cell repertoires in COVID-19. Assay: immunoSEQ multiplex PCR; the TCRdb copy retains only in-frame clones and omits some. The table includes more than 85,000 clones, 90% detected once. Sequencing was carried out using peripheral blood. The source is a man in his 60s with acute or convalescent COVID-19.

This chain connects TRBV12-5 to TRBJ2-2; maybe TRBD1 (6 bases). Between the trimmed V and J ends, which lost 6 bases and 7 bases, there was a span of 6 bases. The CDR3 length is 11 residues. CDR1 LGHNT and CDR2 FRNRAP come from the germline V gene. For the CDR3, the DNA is TGTGCTAGTGGACAGGGCGGGGAGCTGTTTTTT. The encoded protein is CASGQGGELFF.

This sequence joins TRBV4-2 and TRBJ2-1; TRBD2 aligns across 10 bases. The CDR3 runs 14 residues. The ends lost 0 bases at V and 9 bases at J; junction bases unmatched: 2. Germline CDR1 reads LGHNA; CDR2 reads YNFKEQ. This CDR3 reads CASSQDKREGEQFF. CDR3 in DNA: TGTGCCAGCAGCCAAGATAAGCGGGAGGGTGAGCAGTTCTTC.

In DNA form, the CDR3 reads TGTGCCAGCAGTTACTCGAAGGGACAGGGCTACGAGCAGTACTTC. Protein product: CASSYSKGQGYEQYF. The chain carries TRBV6-5 and TRBJ2-7; 9 bases line up with TRBD1. Germline V gene sequence: CDR1 MNHEY, CDR2 SVGAGI. The CDR3 contains 15 residues. Trimming at V came to 0 bases and at J to 3 bases, leaving 3 bases not matched to a gene.

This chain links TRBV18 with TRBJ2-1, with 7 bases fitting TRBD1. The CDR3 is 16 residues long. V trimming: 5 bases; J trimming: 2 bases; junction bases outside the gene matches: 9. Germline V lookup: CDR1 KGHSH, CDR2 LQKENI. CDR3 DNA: TGTGCCAGCTCAAAAGAATCAGACAGGGCCTACAATGAGCAGTTCTTC. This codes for CASSKESDRAYNEQFF.

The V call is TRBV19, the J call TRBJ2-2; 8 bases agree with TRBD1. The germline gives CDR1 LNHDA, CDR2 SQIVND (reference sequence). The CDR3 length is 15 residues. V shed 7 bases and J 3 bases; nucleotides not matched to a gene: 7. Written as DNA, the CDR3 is TGTGCCAGTATGACCCAGGGGGCCTACACCGGGGAGCTGTTTTTT. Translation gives CASMTQGAYTGELFF.

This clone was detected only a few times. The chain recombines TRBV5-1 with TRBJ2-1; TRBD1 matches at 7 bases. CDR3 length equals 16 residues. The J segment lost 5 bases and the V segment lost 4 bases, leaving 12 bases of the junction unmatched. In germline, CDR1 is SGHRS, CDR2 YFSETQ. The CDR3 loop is CASSPRQGDGHNEQFF. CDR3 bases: TGCGCCAGCAGCCCTCGACAGGGAGACGGGCACAATGAGCAGTTCTTC.

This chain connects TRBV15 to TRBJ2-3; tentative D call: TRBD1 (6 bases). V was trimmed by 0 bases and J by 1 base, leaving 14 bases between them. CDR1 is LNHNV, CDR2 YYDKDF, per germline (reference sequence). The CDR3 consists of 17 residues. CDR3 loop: CATSRDPPGQRTDTQYF. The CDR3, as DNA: TGTGCCACCAGCAGAGATCCCCCCGGACAGCGCACAGATACGCAGTATTTT.

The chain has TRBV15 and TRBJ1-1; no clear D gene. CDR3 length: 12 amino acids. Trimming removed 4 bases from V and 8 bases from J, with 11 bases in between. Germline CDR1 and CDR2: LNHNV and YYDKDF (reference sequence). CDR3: CATSIGAGEAFF. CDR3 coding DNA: TGTGCCACCAGCATCGGAGCTGGGGAAGCTTTCTTT.